One and the same sample provided the 21 T cell receptor beta chains below, sequenced in a study of shared clonotypes between healthy human individuals. In the naive CD8 group, cells lacked CD45RO and were positively selected for CCR7, so terminally differentiated effector memory CD45RA+ cells were left out. TCRdb's table, derived via immunoSEQ multiplex PCR, lists solely in-frame clones and lacks some. This sample has roughly 810,000 clones, with just over 95% found just once. Material for sequencing was naive CD8+ T cells sorted from blood. Every receptor here comes from a man aged 25-45 years in good health.

This sequence joins TRBV7-3 and TRBJ2-4; TRBD1 aligns across 8 bases. V shed 4 bases and J 6 bases; nucleotides not matched to a gene: 8. The CDR3 is 15 residues long. The germline CDR1 and CDR2 sequences are SGHTA and FQGTGA. In DNA form, the CDR3 reads TGTGCCAGCAGCTCCAGACAGGGGTTAGGAAACATTCAGTACTTC. It yields the protein CASSSRQGLGNIQYF.

This chain connects TRBV9 to TRBJ2-1, with 8 positions matching TRBD1. The V gene end was trimmed by 4 bases and the J gene end by 4 bases; junction bases not matched to a gene: 7. The CDR3 length is 15 residues. Per germline, CDR1 SGDLS and CDR2 YYNGEE. CDR3 DNA sequence: TGTGCCAGCAGCCGACAGGGGTTTTTTTACAATGAGCAGTTCTTC. Its translation: CASSRQGFFYNEQFF.

V and J are TRBV11-2 and TRBJ2-7; the D is unclear. The CDR3 loop spans 14 amino acids. Germline V gene data show CDR1 as SGHAT and CDR2 as FQNNGV. V dropped 0 bases and J dropped 2 bases, with 8 bases sitting between them. In nucleotides, the CDR3 is TGTGCCAGCAGCTTAGAGGCTGGGACCTACGAGCAGTACTTC. Protein product: CASSLEAGTYEQYF.

This clone was recorded only once. The chain employs TRBV28 and TRBJ2-2; 9 bases match TRBD2. The CDR3 is made up of 20 amino acids. Germline CDR1 is MDHEN and CDR2 is SYDVKM. The V gene end was trimmed by 2 bases and the J gene end by 5 bases; junction bases not matched to a gene: 18. The CDR3 DNA reads TGTGCCAGCAGTTTACGTGTCGGGTTAGCGGGAGCTTTAGCGACCGGGGAGCTGTTTTTT. The encoded protein is CASSLRVGLAGALATGELFF. Together with reference TRBV28 and TRBJ2-2, the CDR3 gives the full variable domain: DVKVTQSSRYLVKRTGEKVFLECVQDMDHENMFWYRQDPGLGLRLIYFSYDVKMKEKGDIPEGYSVSREKKERFSLILESASTNQTSMYLCASSLRVGLAGALATGELFFGEGSRLTVL.

The J gene is TRBJ2-5, the V gene TRBV7-9; TRBD2 matches 10 bases. The ends lost 4 bases at V and 4 bases at J; junction bases unmatched: 6. In germline, CDR1 is SEHNR, CDR2 FQNEAQ (reference sequence). This CDR3 spans 15 amino acids. The CDR3 protein is CASSSWTSGVETQYF. CDR3 sequence (DNA): TGTGCCAGCAGCTCCTGGACTAGCGGTGTAGAGACCCAGTACTTC.

The rearrangement joins TRBV28 to TRBJ2-3; 13 bases fit TRBD2. This CDR3 region has 17 residues. Germline V gene sequence: CDR1 MDHEN, CDR2 SYDVKM. After removal of 4 bases from V and 0 bases from J, the junction contained 4 bases not matched to a gene. The CDR3 is CASSWGLAGTSTDTQYF. The CDR3, as DNA: TGTGCCAGCAGTTGGGGACTAGCGGGAACAAGCACAGATACGCAGTATTTT.

The chain carries TRBV4-1 and TRBJ2-1; 7 nucleotides line up with TRBD2. V was pared by 4 bases and J by 6 bases, with 9 bases of the junction left unmatched. There are 15 residues in the CDR3. Per germline, CDR1 MGHRA and CDR2 YSYEKL. Here the CDR3 DNA reads TGCGCCAGCAGCCTTTCTAGCGGATCTCTCAATGAGCAGTTCTTC. Amino acid sequence: CASSLSSGSLNEQFF.

The V and J genes are TRBV11-3 and TRBJ2-1; a weak D match, TRBD1 (5 bases). The CDR3 totals 16 residues. The V end lost 1 base, the J end lost 2 bases, and 12 bases lay between the germline ends. Germline values: CDR1 SGHNT, CDR2 YENEEA. The CDR3 sequence: CASSLGWGEAYNEQFF. CDR3 nucleotides: TGTGCCAGCAGCTTAGGATGGGGCGAAGCCTACAATGAGCAGTTCTTC. The full variable domain, in which reference TRBV11-3 and TRBJ2-1 provide the parts outside the CDR3, is EAGVVQSPRYKIIEKKQPVAFWCNPISGHNTLYWYLQNLGQGPELLIRYENEEAVDDSQLPKDRFSAERLKGVDSTLKIQPAELGDSAVYLCASSLGWGEAYNEQFFGPGTRLTVL.

The chain couples TRBV13 to TRBJ2-7; D unclear. The CDR3 is 14 amino acids. Germline CDR1 and CDR2: PRHDT and FYEKMQ (reference sequence). V was clipped by 2 bases and J by 1 base, with 9 bases between them. In nucleotides, the CDR3 is TGTGCCAGCAGCTTACCAACGGATTCCTACGAGCAGTACTTC. Translation gives CASSLPTDSYEQYF.

The J gene is TRBJ2-1, the V gene TRBV9; 7 nucleotides match TRBD2. This CDR3 has 15 residues. Trimming removed 4 bases from V and 3 bases from J; junction bases left unmatched: 7. CDR1 is SGDLS and CDR2 is YYNGEE in the germline V gene. CDR3 sequence: CASSSNGDYYNEQFF. The DNA of the CDR3 is TGTGCCAGCAGCTCCAACGGGGACTACTACAATGAGCAGTTCTTC.

The CDR3, as DNA: TGTGCCAGCAGCTCATTGGGAACTAGCGGCACCGGGGAGCTGTTTTTT. This codes for CASSSLGTSGTGELFF. V is TRBV5-8 and J is TRBJ2-2; 8 positions agree with TRBD2. The CDR3 length is 16 residues. The germline V gene has CDR1 SGHTS and CDR2 YDEGEE. V trimming: 3 bases; J trimming: 4 bases; junction bases outside the gene matches: 8. Drawing the rest from reference TRBV5-8 and TRBJ2-2, the complete variable domain is EAGVTQSPTHLIKTRGQQATLRCSPISGHTSVYWYQQALGLGLQFLLWYDEGEERNRGNFPPRFSGRQFPNYSSELNVNALELEDSALYLCASSSLGTSGTGELFFGEGSRLTVL.

This clone was observed once. The rearrangement joins TRBV25-1 to TRBJ2-7; D unclear. Germline CDR1 is MGHDK and CDR2 is SYGVNS. V gave up 3 bases and J gave up 1 base, with 10 bases separating them. The CDR3 length is 14 residues. In DNA, the CDR3 is TGTGCCAGCAGTGATGGAGACAAATCCTACGAGCAGTACTTC. This codes for CASSDGDKSYEQYF.

V gene TRBV7-8 combines with J gene TRBJ2-2, with 8 positions matching TRBD2. The CDR3 consists of 17 residues. Germline trimming cut 5 bases from V and 2 bases from J; bases unmatched to any gene: 10. Germline V gene data show CDR1 as SGHVS and CDR2 as FQNEAQ. The CDR3 region has the DNA TGTGCCAGCAGCAGATCCTCAGCGGGAGTCAACACCGGGGAGCTGTTTTTT. Amino acid sequence: CASSRSSAGVNTGELFF.

V usage is TRBV13 and J usage is TRBJ2-7, with D tentatively TRBD1 or TRBD2 (5 bases each). Per germline, CDR1 PRHDT and CDR2 FYEKMQ (reference sequence). Trimming removed 5 bases from V and 9 bases from J, with 26 bases in between. The CDR3 is made up of 16 amino acids. The CDR3 protein is CASSPIGGEALRGQYF. CDR3 nucleotide sequence: TGTGCCAGCAGCCCGATTGGGGGAGAAGCTCTACGAGGGCAGTACTTC.

The J gene is TRBJ2-3, the V gene TRBV15; TRBD1 might be the D (5 bases). Germline V CDR1 and CDR2: LNHNV, YYDKDF (reference sequence). V dropped 5 bases and J dropped 6 bases, with 15 bases sitting between them. The CDR3 has 14 amino acids. The CDR3 DNA reads as TGTGCCACCAGCGGACCAGATGGGGCGGATACGCAGTATTTT. It specifies CATSGPDGADTQYF.

The V call is TRBV28, the J call TRBJ2-7; D is unresolved. CDR3 length equals 12 residues. The V and J ends lost 9 bases and 3 bases respectively, with 12 bases between them. CDR1 and CDR2 (germline): MDHEN, SYDVKM. Here the CDR3 DNA reads TGTGCCAGTGGCGGTTGGAGCTACGAGCAGTACTTC. It is translated as CASGGWSYEQYF. Full variable domain (remainder filled in from reference TRBV28 and TRBJ2-7): DVKVTQSSRYLVKRTGEKVFLECVQDMDHENMFWYRQDPGLGLRLIYFSYDVKMKEKGDIPEGYSVSREKKERFSLILESASTNQTSMYLCASGGWSYEQYFGPGTRLTVT.

Here the CDR3 reads CASTPWVTNLQETQYF. The CDR3 nucleotides read TGTGCCAGCACCCCTTGGGTGACAAATCTACAAGAGACCCAGTACTTC. V usage is TRBV28 and J usage is TRBJ2-5, with D uncertain. Trimming took 7 bases from V and 2 from J, leaving 20 bases between them. Germline assignment: CDR1 MDHEN and CDR2 SYDVKM. The CDR3 runs 16 residues.

This clone was observed a single time. This may be a read error: a much more frequent sequence differs by one nucleotide. The chain uses TRBV7-3 and TRBJ2-7; D not resolved. V was cut by 3 bases and J by 5 bases, with 8 bases left in between. The CDR3 sequence is 12 residues long. Per germline, CDR1 SGHTA and CDR2 FQGTGA. The CDR3 loop is CASSLDGHEQYF. DNA of the CDR3: TGTGCCAGCAGCTTGGACGGCCACGAGCAGTACTTC.

The chain links TRBV30 to TRBJ1-5, with D unclear. The V gene's germline CDR1 is GTSNPN and CDR2 SVGIG (reference sequence). This CDR3 has 13 residues. V was pared by 3 bases and J by 5 bases, with 11 bases between. CDR3 protein: CAWSDLDYQPQHF. CDR3 DNA sequence: TGTGCCTGGAGCGACTTGGACTATCAGCCCCAGCATTTT.

The rearrangement links TRBV7-8 to TRBJ2-1; a weak D match, TRBD2 (7 bases). The V end lost 4 bases, the J end lost 6 bases, and 19 bases lay between the germline ends. This CDR3 has 16 amino acids. CDR1 and CDR2 from the germline V gene are SGHVS and FQNEAQ. CDR3 residues: CASSYHPGRGANEQFF. In nucleotides, the CDR3 is TGTGCCAGCAGCTACCATCCCGGTCGGGGGGCCAATGAGCAGTTCTTC.

This chain joins TRBV28 and TRBJ2-3, with D possibly being TRBD2 (5 bases). Germline V gene lookup returns CDR1 MDHEN and CDR2 SYDVKM. This CDR3 is 17 amino acids long. The ends were cut back, 5 bases at V and 2 bases at J, with 20 bases in the middle. CDR3 protein: CASSPLPGSTPTDTQYF. DNA for the CDR3: TGTGCCAGCAGTCCACTACCGGGATCTACACCCACAGATACGCAGTATTTT.